This T cell receptor (beta chain) was recorded in a study of response to subunit inactivated influenza vaccine. TCRdb used MiXCR to reprocess the RT-PCR reads, holding one entry per CDR3 protein. The sample includes over 650,000 distinct CDR3 sequences, about a fifth seen only once; the top ten take 11%. Study-wide points: Each seasonal influenza vaccination, the authors suggested, recruits few new T cells.

This clonotype was seen only a few times. Its antigen is not known. The sequencing here drew on PBMCs from blood, taken 4 to 6 days after vaccination. The origin of this receptor is a man aged 45-60 years who received an inactivated influenza vaccine.

CDR3 sequence (DNA): TGCAGCGTTGAAGCCGGGACAGGGGGCTTAGGGACTGAAGCTTTCTTT. It codes for CSVEAGTGGLGTEAFF. The V call is TRBV29-1, the J call TRBJ1-1; 12 bases are a match to TRBD1. Germline V gene lookup returns CDR1 SQVTM and CDR2 ANQGSEA. V shed 1 base and J 5 bases; nucleotides not matched to a gene: 8. The CDR3 consists of 16 residues.